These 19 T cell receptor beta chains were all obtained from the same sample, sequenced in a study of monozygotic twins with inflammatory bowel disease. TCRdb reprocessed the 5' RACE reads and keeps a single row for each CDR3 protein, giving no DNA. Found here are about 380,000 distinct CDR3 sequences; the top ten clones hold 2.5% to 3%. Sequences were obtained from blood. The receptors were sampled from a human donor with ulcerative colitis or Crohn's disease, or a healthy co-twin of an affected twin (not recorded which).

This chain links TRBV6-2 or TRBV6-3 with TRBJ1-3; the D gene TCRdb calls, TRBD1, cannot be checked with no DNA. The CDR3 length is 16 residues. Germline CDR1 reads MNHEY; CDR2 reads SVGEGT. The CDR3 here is CATTRAGQYSGNTIYF.

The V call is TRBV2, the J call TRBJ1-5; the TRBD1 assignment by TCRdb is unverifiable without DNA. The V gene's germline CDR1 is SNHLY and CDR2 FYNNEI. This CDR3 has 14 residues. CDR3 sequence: CASSEMDRYQPQHF.

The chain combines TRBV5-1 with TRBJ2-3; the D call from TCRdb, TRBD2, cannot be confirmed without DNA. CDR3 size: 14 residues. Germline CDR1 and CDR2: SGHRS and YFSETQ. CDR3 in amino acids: CAGRLAGHTDTQYF.

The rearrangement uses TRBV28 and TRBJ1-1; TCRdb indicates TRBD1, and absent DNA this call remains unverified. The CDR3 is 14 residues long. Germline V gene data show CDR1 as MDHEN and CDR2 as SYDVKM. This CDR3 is CANSRGGTTTEAFF.

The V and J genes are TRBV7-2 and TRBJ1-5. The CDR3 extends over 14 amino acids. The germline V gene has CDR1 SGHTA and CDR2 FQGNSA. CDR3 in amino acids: CASSLAYSNQPQHF.

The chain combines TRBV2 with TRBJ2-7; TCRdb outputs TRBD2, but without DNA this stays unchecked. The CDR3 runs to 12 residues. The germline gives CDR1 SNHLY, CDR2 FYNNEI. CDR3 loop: CASRLEGREQYF.

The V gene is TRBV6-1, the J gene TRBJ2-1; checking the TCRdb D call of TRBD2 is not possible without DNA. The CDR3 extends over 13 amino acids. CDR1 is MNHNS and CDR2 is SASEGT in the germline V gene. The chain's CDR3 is CASSEKIVPWRVF.

The chain's CDR3 is CASSVRGQSYNEQFF. This chain connects TRBV5-1 to TRBJ2-1; without DNA, the TCRdb call of TRBD1 cannot be checked. Germline V gene data show CDR1 as SGHRS and CDR2 as YFSETQ. The CDR3 spans 15 residues.

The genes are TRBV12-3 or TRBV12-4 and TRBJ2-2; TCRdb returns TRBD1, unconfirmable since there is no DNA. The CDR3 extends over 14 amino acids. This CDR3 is CASRSGLHTGELFF.

The CDR3 here is CASSRLTGNNQPQHF. The J gene is TRBJ1-5, the V gene TRBV18; TCRdb reports TRBD1, a call that lacks DNA to check it against. Per the germline V gene, CDR1 is KGHSH and CDR2 is LQKENI. The CDR3 consists of 15 residues. Variable domain in full (rest from reference TRBV18 and TRBJ1-5): NAGVMQNPRHLVRRRGQEARLRCSPMKGHSHVYWYRQLPEEGLKFMVYLQKENIIDESGMPKERFSAEFPKEGPSILRIQQVVRGDSAAYFCASSRLTGNNQPQHFGDGTRLSIL.

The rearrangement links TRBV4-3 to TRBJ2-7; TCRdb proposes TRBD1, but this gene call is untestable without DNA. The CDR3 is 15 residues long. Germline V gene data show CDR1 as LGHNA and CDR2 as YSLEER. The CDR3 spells CASSHGTGVNAEQYF.

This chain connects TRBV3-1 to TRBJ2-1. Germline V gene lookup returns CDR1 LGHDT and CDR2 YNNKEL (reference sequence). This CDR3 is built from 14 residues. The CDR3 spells CASSQVLMAYEQFF.

The CDR3 sequence: CASSSPGGGDYGYTF. The chain combines TRBV11-1 with TRBJ1-2; TCRdb picks TRBD1, but there is no DNA to check that call. Germline-derived CDR1 and CDR2 are SGHAT and FQDESV (reference sequence). The CDR3 contains 15 residues.

The CDR3 sequence is CASSLEWGDPLRYF. The rearrangement joins TRBV7-2 to TRBJ2-4; the D call of TRBD2 rests on TCRdb alone, since no DNA is present to check it. Looked up from germline, CDR1 is SGHTA and CDR2 is FQGNSA. There are 14 residues in the CDR3.

The CDR3 loop is CSVESGDSSGDETQYF. The V gene is TRBV29-1, the J gene TRBJ2-5; TCRdb indicates TRBD2, and absent DNA this call remains unverified. The CDR3 runs to 16 residues. CDR1 and CDR2 (germline): SQVTM, ANQGSEA.

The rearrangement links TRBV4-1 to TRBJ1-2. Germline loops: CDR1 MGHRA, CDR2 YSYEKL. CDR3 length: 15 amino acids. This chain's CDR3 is CASSQVPSYYSGYTF.

CDR3 protein: CASSTGQGVSKNTEAFF. This chain uses TRBV6-1 with TRBJ1-1; TCRdb outputs TRBD1, but without DNA this stays unchecked. The CDR3 covers 17 residues. Germline V gene sequence: CDR1 MNHNS, CDR2 SASEGT.

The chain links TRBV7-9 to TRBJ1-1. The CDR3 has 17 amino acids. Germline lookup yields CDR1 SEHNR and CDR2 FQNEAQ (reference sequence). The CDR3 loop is CASRPDTGESMNTEAFF.

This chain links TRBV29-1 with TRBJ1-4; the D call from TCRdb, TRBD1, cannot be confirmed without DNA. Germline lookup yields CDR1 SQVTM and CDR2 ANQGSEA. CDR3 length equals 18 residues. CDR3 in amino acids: CSVYLRDRYASTNEKLFF.